Given below is one T cell receptor beta chain in context. The antigen is unknown. Assay: immunoSEQ multiplex PCR; the TCRdb copy retains only in-frame clones and omits some. The sample gives 93,000 or so clones, 91% of which show up once; 45% to 55% is in the top ten. The V end was cut by 6 bases, the J end by 2 bases, with 10 bases between. The germline CDR1 and CDR2 sequences are SGHDN and FVKESK. CDR3 length equals 13 residues. The data originate from a study of T cell responses to AZD1222 COVID-19 vaccine. Findings of the study overall: Among those given AZD1222, only five or six were seropositive at baseline. It should be noted that donors were predominantly white British and more often female, and clonal diversity was possibly underestimated.

The rearrangement links TRBV14 to TRBJ1-1, with D uncertain. The source material was peripheral blood, sampled on day 0 of AZD1222 vaccination. This TCR was recovered from an adult in good health. In DNA form, the CDR3 reads TGTGCCAGCAGTGCTTATTATAACACTGAAGCTTTCTTT. Translating it yields CASSAYYNTEAFF.